This record concerns one TCR beta chain sequence. Its antigen remains unidentified. The sample belongs to a study of graft-versus-host responses after intestinal transplantation. On the study more broadly: Every recipient underwent anti-thymocyte globulin induction, then tacrolimus and steroids for about three years. General study points: The authors found GvH clones in recipient marrow, some appearing first in ileum or blood. Graft-donor T cell macrochimerism coincided with high graft-versus-host to host-versus-graft clonal ratios in allografts. There was an association between peak levels of circulating GvH clones and early post-transplant HvG declines.

Generated by immunoSEQ multiplex PCR, the TCRdb table keeps only in-frame clones and is missing some. The sample holds 15,000 to 20,000 clones, roughly 90% seen once. The input for sequencing was PBMCs, taken 350 to 400 days after transplant. The TCR originated in a human patient who received an intestinal transplant, so some T cells may come from the graft donor.

The CDR3 loop is CASSSTSGSYEQYF. The CDR3 DNA reads TGTGCCAGCAGCTCTACTAGCGGGAGTTACGAGCAGTACTTC. The chain combines TRBV11-3 with TRBJ2-7; 11 bases match TRBD2. CDR1 is SGHNT, CDR2 YENEEA, per germline. Losses at the gene ends were 4 bases for V and 4 bases for J; bases not matched to a gene: 3. The CDR3 length is 14 residues.